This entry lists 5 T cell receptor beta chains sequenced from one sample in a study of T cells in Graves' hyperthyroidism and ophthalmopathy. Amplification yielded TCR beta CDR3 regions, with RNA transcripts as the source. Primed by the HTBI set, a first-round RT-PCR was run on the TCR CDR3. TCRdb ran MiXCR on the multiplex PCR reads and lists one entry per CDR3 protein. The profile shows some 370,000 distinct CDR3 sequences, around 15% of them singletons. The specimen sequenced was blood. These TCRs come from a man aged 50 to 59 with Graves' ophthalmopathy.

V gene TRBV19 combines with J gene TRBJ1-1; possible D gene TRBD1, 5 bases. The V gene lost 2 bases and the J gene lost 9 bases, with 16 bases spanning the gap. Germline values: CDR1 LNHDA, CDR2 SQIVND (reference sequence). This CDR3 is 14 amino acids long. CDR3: CASSILTGVRKAFF. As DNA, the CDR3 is TGTGCCAGTAGTATATTGACGGGGGTACGAAAAGCTTTCTTT.

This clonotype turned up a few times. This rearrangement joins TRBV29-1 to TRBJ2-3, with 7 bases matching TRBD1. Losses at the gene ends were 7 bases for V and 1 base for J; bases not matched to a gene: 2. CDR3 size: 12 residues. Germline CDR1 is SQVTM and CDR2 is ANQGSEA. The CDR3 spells CSDDRGTDTQYF. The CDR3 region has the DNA TGCAGCGACGACAGGGGCACAGATACGCAGTATTTT.

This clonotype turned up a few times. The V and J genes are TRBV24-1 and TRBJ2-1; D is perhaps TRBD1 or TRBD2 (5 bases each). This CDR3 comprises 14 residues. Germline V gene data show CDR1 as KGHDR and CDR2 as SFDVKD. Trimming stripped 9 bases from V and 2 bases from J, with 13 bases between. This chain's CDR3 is CATSPGRPYNEQFF. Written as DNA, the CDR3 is TGTGCCACCTCCCCAGGGAGACCCTACAATGAGCAGTTCTTC.

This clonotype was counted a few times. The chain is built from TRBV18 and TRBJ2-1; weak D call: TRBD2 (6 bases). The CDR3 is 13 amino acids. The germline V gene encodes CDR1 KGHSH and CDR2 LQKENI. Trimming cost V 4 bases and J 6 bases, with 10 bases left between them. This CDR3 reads CASSRKTSNEQFF. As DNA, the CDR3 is TGTGCCAGCTCACGAAAGACTAGCAATGAGCAGTTCTTC.

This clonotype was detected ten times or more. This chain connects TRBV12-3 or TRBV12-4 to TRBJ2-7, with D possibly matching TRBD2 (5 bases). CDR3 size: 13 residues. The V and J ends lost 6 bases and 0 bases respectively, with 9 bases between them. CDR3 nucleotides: TGTGCCAGCAGACCCGGGATCTCCTACGAGCAGTACTTC. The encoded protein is CASRPGISYEQYF.